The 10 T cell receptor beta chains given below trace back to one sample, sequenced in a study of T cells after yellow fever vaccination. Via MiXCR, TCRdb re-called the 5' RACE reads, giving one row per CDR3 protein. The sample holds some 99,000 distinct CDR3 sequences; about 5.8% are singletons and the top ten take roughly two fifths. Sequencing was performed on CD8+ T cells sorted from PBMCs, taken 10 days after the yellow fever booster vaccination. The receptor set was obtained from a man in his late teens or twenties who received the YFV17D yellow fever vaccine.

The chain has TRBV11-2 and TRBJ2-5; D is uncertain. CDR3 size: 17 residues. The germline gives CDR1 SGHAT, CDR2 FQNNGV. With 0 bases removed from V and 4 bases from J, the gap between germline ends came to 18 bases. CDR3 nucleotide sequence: TGTGCCAGCAGCTTAGAAGTCGGGTCGGAATTACCAGAGACCCAGTACTTC. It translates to CASSLEVGSELPETQYF.

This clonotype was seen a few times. CDR3 loop: CASSQESQGTEAFF. The CDR3, as DNA: TGTGCCAGCAGCCAAGAATCACAGGGCACTGAAGCTTTCTTT. The chain links TRBV3-1 to TRBJ1-1; tentatively, D is TRBD1 (6 bases). V was cut by 0 bases and J by 4 bases, with 9 bases left in between. This CDR3 is 14 amino acids long. CDR1 LGHDT and CDR2 YNNKEL come from the germline V gene (reference sequence).

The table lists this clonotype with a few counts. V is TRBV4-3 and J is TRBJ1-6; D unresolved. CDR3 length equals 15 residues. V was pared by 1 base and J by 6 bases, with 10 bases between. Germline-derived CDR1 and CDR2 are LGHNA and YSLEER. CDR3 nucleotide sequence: TGCGCCAGCAGCCAAGTTCTTGAATTTAATTCACCCCTCCACTTT. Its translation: CASSQVLEFNSPLHF.

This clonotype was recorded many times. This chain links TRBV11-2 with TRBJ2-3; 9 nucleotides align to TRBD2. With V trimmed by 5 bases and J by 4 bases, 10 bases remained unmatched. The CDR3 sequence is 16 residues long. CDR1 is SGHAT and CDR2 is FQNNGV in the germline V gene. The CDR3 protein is CASSGVTSGGADTQYF. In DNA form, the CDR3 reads TGTGCCAGCAGCGGGGTGACTAGCGGTGGCGCAGATACGCAGTATTTT.

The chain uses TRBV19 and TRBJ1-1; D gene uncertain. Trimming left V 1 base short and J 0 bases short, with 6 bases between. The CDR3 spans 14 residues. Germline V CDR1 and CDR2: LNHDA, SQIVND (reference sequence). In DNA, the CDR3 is TGTGCCAGTAGTATAGGCGGGATGAACACTGAAGCTTTCTTT. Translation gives CASSIGGMNTEAFF.

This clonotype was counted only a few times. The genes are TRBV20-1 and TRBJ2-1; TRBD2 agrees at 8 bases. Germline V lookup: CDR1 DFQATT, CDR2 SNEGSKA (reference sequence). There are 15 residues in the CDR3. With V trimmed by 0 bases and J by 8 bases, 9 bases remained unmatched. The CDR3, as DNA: TGCAGTGCTAGAGATACCGGGGGGGCCGTCGATGAGCAGTTCTTC. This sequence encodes CSARDTGGAVDEQFF.

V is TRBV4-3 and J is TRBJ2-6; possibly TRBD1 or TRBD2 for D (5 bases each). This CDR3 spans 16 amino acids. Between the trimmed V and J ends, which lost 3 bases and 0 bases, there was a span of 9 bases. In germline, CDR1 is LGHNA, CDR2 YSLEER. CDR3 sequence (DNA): TGCGCCAGCAGCCAGGGACGGATCTCTGGGGCCAACGTCCTGACTTTC. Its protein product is CASSQGRISGANVLTF.

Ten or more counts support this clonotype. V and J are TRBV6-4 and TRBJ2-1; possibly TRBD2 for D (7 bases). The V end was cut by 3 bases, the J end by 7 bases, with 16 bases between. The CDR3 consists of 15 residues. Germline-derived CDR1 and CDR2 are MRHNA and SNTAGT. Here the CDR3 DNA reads TGTGCCAGCAGTGATCTGGGGGGGGCCGGTAATGAGCAGTTCTTC. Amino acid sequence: CASSDLGGAGNEQFF.

In DNA form, the CDR3 reads TGTGCCAGCAGTTACGAGGGCCTTAGTGGAAACACCATATATTTT. Amino acid sequence: CASSYEGLSGNTIYF. The genes are TRBV6-5 and TRBJ1-3; D not resolved. V was clipped by 2 bases and J by 3 bases, with 11 bases between them. The germline V gene has CDR1 MNHEY and CDR2 SVGAGI. The CDR3 sequence is 15 residues long.

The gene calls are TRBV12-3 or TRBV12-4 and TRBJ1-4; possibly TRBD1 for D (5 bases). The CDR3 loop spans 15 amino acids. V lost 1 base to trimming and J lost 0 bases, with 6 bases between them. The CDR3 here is CASSLEGPTNEKLFF. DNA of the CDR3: TGTGCCAGCAGTTTAGAGGGACCAACTAATGAAAAACTGTTTTTT.